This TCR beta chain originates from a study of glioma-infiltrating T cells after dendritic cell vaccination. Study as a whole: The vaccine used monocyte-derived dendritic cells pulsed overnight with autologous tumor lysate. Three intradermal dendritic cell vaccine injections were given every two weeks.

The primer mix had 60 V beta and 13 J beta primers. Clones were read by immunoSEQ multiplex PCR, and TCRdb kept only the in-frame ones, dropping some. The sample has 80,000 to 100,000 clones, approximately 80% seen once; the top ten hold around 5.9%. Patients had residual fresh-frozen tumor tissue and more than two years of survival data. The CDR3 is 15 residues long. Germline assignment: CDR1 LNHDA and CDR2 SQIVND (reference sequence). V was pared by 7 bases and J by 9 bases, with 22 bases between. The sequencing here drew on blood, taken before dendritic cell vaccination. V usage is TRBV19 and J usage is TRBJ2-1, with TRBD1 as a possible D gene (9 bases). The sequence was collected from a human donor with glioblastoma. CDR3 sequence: CASTTGGGRLGEQFF. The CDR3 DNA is TGTGCCAGTACCACAGGGGGCGGGAGGTTAGGTGAGCAGTTCTTC.